The rows below give T cell receptor beta chains drawn from one sample of a study of blood T cell repertoires in COVID-19. Profiled with immunoSEQ multiplex PCR; TCRdb holds only in-frame clones, not every one. The table records roughly 120,000 clones, approximately 82% of them present only once. Sequenced: peripheral blood. Every receptor here comes from a woman aged 80 or over with active or convalescent COVID-19. Each CDR3 is given with its conserved first and last residue. D genes are given only for firm matches. A row's size may be missing; if present it is once, few, many or a size class.

TRBV9	TRBD1	NA	TRBJ1-6	CASSVAGQGPNSPLHF	TGTGCCAGCAGCGTAGCGGGACAGGGACCAAATTCACCCCTCCACTTT
TRBV5-1	NA	NA	TRBJ2-5	CASSFSQVQETQYF	TGCGCCAGCAGCTTTTCACAGGTCCAAGAGACCCAGTACTTC
TRBV6-1	TRBD2	once	TRBJ2-3	CASSGSTSGRADTQYF	TGTGCCAGCAGTGGTAGTACTAGCGGGAGGGCAGATACGCAGTATTTT
TRBV6-4	NA	NA	TRBJ2-1	CASSAVADTYNEQFF	TGTGCCAGCAGTGCGGTAGCGGATACCTACAATGAGCAGTTCTTC
TRBV29-1	NA	once	TRBJ2-2	CSVRAEGGGELFF	TGCAGCGTACGGGCGGAGGGAGGTGGGGAGCTGTTTTTT
TRBV30	TRBD1	NA	TRBJ2-7	CAWSGLGQGALEQYF	TGTGCCTGGAGTGGTCTAGGACAGGGGGCCCTGGAGCAGTACTTC
TRBV2	NA	NA	TRBJ2-2	CASSEVTTLGELFF	TGTGCCAGCAGTGAAGTAACAACCCTCGGGGAGCTGTTTTTT
TRBV19	TRBD1	NA	TRBJ2-3	CASSFPGTGSTDTQYF	TGTGCCAGTAGTTTTCCCGGGACAGGTAGCACAGATACGCAGTATTTT
TRBV3-1/TRBV3-2	TRBD1	NA	TRBJ1-1	CASSRPGQLMNTEAFF	TGTGCCAGCAGCCGCCCGGGACAGCTTATGAACACTGAAGCTTTCTTT
TRBV29-1	NA	once	TRBJ1-1	CSVEYGSAGTEAFF	TGCAGCGTTGAATACGGGTCAGCCGGGACTGAAGCTTTCTTT
TRBV19	TRBD2	NA	TRBJ2-7	CASSTSGTIYTHEQYF	TGTGCCAGTAGTACTTCCGGGACTATATATACCCACGAGCAGTACTTC
TRBV6-5	NA	few	TRBJ1-1	CASSYSSGREAFF	TGTGCCAGCAGTTACTCGAGCGGGAGAGAAGCTTTCTTT
TRBV6-5	TRBD2	NA	TRBJ2-7	CASSKLGLANEQYF	TGTGCCAGCAGCAAATTGGGACTAGCCAACGAGCAGTACTTC
TRBV27	NA	NA	TRBJ2-2	CASSLRLAGIGELFF	TGTGCCAGCAGTTTAAGACTTGCGGGGATCGGGGAGCTGTTTTTT
TRBV28	TRBD2	once	TRBJ2-7	CASSFGGGNLYEQYF	TGTGCCAGCAGTTTTGGCGGGGGGAACCTCTACGAGCAGTACTTC
TRBV4-1	TRBD1	NA	TRBJ1-1	CASSARGRTEAFF	TGCGCCAGCAGCGCCAGGGGGCGGACTGAAGCTTTCTTT
TRBV6-5	TRBD2	once	TRBJ2-1	CASESGRLSNEQFF	TGTGCCAGCGAAAGCGGGAGGTTATCCAATGAGCAGTTCTTC
TRBV7-9	NA	once	TRBJ1-2	CASSQGQNYGYTF	TGTGCCAGCAGCCAAGGACAGAACTATGGCTACACCTTC
TRBV2	TRBD1	NA	TRBJ1-4	CASSERAGGRYEKLFF	TGTGCCAGCAGTGAAAGGGCAGGGGGCCGATATGAAAAACTGTTTTTT
TRBV4-1	TRBD2	few	TRBJ2-5	CASSPGLAGGETQYF	TGCGCCAGCAGCCCGGGACTAGCGGGAGGAGAGACCCAGTACTTC
TRBV6-6	NA	NA	TRBJ2-3	CASRLGTADGTQYF	TGTGCCAGCAGACTCGGGACTGCCGATGGTACGCAGTATTTT
TRBV11-3	NA	NA	TRBJ2-5	CASSPGPQQETQYF	TGTGCCAGCAGCCCAGGCCCGCAACAAGAGACCCAGTACTTC
TRBV10-1	TRBD1	NA	TRBJ2-2	CASQQGPANTGELFF	TGCGCCAGCCAACAGGGGCCCGCGAACACCGGGGAGCTGTTTTTT
TRBV3-1/TRBV3-2	TRBD1	NA	TRBJ1-1	CASSSGTDTEAFF	TGTGCCAGCAGTAGCGGGACAGACACTGAAGCTTTCTTT
TRBV7-9	TRBD2	NA	TRBJ2-4	CASSFWSGRAQAKNIQYF	TGTGCCAGCAGCTTTTGGAGCGGGAGGGCCCAAGCCAAAAACATTCAGTACTTC
TRBV5-1	TRBD1	NA	TRBJ2-7	CASSLETGGNYEQYF	TGCGCCAGCAGCTTGGAGACAGGGGGCAACTACGAGCAGTACTTC
TRBV30	NA	NA	TRBJ2-1	CAWSYRSSYNEQFF	TGTGCCTGGAGTTATCGGAGCTCCTACAATGAGCAGTTCTTC
TRBV19	NA	NA	TRBJ1-5	CASTMGQKWEPQHF	TGTGCCAGTACCATGGGGCAGAAGTGGGAACCCCAGCATTTT
TRBV18	NA	NA	TRBJ2-1	CASSPSGAHNEQFF	TGTGCCAGCTCACCGTCTGGGGCACACAATGAGCAGTTCTTC
TRBV3-1/TRBV3-2	TRBD2	once	TRBJ2-7	CASVGGRGEQYF	TGTGCCAGCGTCGGCGGGAGGGGCGAGCAGTACTTC
TRBV11-2	TRBD2	once	TRBJ2-3	CASSLAGGPDTQYF	TGTGCCAGCAGCTTAGCGGGAGGGCCCGATACGCAGTATTTT
TRBV24-1	TRBD2	once	TRBJ2-1	CATSDPGTSGRGPNEQFF	TGTGCCACCAGTGACCCAGGGACTAGCGGGAGGGGGCCCAATGAGCAGTTCTTC
TRBV11-3	TRBD1	NA	TRBJ2-1	CASSSPQGAPLIYNEQFF	TGTGCCAGCAGCTCGCCCCAGGGGGCCCCGCTAATCTACAATGAGCAGTTCTTC
TRBV9	NA	NA	TRBJ2-2	CASSAPANTGELFF	TGTGCCAGCAGCGCCCCCGCGAACACCGGGGAGCTGTTTTTT
TRBV30	TRBD1	few	TRBJ1-5	CAWSHLDRAGNQPQHF	TGTGCCTGGAGTCATTTAGACAGGGCTGGGAATCAGCCCCAGCATTTT
TRBV28	TRBD1	once	TRBJ1-1	CASSLDRGLTEAFF	TGTGCCAGCAGTTTGGACAGGGGGCTCACTGAAGCTTTCTTT
TRBV13	TRBD1	NA	TRBJ2-5	CASSPRQGQETQYF	TGTGCCAGCAGCCCCCGACAGGGTCAAGAGACCCAGTACTTC
TRBV10-3	NA	NA	TRBJ1-4	CAIRSGTNEKLFF	TGTGCCATCAGGTCGGGGACTAATGAAAAACTGTTTTTT
TRBV25-1	NA	few	TRBJ2-3	CASSETINTQYF	TGTGCCAGCAGTGAGACTATTAATACGCAGTATTTT
TRBV5-1	TRBD1	NA	TRBJ2-3	CASSPSQGATDTQYF	TGCGCCAGCAGCCCCTCACAGGGGGCGACAGATACGCAGTATTTT
TRBV7-2	NA	NA	TRBJ2-7	CASSSGMSSYEQYF	TGTGCCAGCAGCTCAGGAATGAGCTCCTACGAGCAGTACTTC